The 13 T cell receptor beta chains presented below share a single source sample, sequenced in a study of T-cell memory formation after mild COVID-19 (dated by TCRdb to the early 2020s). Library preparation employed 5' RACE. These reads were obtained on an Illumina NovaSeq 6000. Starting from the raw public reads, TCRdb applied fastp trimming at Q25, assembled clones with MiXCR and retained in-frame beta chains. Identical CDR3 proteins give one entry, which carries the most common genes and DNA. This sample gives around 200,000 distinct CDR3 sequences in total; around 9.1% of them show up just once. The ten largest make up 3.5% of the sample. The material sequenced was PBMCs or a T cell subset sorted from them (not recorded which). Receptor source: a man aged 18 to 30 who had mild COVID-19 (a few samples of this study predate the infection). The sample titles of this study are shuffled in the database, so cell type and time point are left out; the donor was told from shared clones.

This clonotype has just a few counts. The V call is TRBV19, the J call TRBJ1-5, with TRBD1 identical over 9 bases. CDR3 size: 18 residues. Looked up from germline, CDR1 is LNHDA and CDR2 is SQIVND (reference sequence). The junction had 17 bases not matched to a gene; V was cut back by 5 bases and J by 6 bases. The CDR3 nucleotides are TGTGCCAGTAGTTATCCACCCCACACAGGGGGCGCGGTTCAGCCCCAGCATTTT. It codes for CASSYPPHTGGAVQPQHF.

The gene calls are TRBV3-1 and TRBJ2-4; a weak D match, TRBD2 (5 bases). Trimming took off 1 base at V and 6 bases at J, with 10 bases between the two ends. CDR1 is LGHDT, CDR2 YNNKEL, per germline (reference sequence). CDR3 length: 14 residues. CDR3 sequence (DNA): TGTGCCAGCAGCCAAGCTGATGGACTAAACATTCAGTACTTC. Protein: CASSQADGLNIQYF.

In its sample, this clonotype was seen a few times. The CDR3 DNA follows: TGTGCCAGCAGCCAAGCTAGCGGGGGGCCTGGTGGCACCTACGAGCAGTACTTC. Amino acids: CASSQASGGPGGTYEQYF. The chain is built from TRBV4-2 and TRBJ2-7; 11 bases fit TRBD2. The germline V gene encodes CDR1 LGHNA and CDR2 YNFKEQ. There are 18 residues in the CDR3. V shed 1 base, J shed 2 bases, and the junction held 10 bases outside the gene matches.

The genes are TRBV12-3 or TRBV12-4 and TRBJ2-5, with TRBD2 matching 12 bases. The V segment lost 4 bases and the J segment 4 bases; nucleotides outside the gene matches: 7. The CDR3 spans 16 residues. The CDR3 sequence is CASSSGTSGRAETQYF. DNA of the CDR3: TGTGCCAGCAGTTCCGGGACTAGCGGGCGGGCAGAGACCCAGTACTTC.

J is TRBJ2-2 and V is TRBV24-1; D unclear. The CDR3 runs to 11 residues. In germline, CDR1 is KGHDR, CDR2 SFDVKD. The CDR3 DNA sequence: TGTGCGACCGAGGAAACCGGGGAGCTGTTTTTT. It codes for CATEETGELFF.

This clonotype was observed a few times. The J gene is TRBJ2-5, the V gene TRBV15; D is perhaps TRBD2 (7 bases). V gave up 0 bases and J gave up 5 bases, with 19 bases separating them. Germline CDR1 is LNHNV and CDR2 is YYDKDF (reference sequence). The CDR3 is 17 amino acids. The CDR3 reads CATSRDVAPQGGETQYF. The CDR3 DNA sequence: TGTGCCACCAGCAGAGATGTTGCACCACAGGGAGGGGAGACCCAGTACTTC.

CDR3 amino acids: CASSPPSAGQDYGYTF. Written as DNA, the CDR3 is TGTGCCAGCTCACCTCCCTCTGCCGGACAGGACTATGGCTACACCTTC. This chain uses TRBV18 with TRBJ1-2, with 7 bases identical to TRBD1. This CDR3 is 16 amino acids long. The J segment lost 3 bases and the V segment lost 3 bases, leaving 10 bases of the junction unmatched. Germline loops: CDR1 KGHSH, CDR2 LQKENI.

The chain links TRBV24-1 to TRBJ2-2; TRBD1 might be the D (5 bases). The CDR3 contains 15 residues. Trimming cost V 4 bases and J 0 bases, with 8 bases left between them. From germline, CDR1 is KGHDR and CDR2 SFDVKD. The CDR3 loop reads CATSEWTPNTGELFF. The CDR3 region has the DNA TGTGCCACCAGTGAATGGACACCGAACACCGGGGAGCTGTTTTTT.

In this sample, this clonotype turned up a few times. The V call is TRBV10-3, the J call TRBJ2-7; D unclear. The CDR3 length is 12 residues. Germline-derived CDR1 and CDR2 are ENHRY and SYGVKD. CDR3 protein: CAISKGSNEQYV. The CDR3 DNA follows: TGTGCCATCAGTAAGGGCTCCAACGAGCAGTACGTC.

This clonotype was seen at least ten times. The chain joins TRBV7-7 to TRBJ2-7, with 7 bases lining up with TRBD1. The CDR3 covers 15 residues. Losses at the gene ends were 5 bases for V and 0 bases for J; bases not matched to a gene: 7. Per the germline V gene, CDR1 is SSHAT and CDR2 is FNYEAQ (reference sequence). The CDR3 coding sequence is TGTGCCAGCAGCCCGACAGGGAGCCTCTCCTACGAGCAGTACTTC. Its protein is CASSPTGSLSYEQYF.

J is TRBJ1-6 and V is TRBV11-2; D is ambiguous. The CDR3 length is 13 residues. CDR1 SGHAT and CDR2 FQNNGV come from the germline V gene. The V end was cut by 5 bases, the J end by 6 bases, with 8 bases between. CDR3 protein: CASSGLINSPLHF. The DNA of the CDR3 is TGTGCCAGCAGCGGGCTGATTAATTCACCCCTCCACTTT.

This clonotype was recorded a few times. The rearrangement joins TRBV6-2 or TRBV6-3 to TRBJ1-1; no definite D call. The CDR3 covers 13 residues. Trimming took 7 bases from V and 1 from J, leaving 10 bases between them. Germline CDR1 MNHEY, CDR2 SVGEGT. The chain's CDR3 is CASTPEPNTEAFF. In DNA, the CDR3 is TGTGCCAGCACCCCAGAACCGAACACTGAAGCTTTCTTT.

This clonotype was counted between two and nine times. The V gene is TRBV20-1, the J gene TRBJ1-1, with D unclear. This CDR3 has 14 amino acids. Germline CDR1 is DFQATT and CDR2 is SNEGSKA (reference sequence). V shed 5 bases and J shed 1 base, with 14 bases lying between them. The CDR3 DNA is TGCAGTGCTTTAGGAGGTGGTTGGAACACTGAAGCTTTCTTT. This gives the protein CSALGGGWNTEAFF.